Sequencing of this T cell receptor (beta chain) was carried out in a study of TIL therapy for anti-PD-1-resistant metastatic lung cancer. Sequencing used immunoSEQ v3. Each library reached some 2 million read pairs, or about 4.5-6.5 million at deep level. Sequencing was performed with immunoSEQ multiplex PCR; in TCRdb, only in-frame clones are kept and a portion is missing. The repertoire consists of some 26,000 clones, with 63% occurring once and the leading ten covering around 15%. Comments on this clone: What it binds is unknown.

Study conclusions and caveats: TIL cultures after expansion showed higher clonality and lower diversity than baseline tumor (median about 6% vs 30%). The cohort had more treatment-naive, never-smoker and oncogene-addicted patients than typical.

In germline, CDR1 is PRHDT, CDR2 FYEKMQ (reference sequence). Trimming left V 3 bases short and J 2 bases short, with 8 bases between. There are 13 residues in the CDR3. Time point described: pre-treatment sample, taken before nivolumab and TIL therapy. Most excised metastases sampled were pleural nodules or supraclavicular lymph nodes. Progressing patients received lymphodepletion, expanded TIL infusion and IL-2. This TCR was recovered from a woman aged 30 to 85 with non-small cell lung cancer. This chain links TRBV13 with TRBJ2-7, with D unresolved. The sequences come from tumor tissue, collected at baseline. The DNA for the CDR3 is TGTGCCAGCAGCTTCCGCGGAACCTACGAGCAGTACTTC. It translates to CASSFRGTYEQYF.